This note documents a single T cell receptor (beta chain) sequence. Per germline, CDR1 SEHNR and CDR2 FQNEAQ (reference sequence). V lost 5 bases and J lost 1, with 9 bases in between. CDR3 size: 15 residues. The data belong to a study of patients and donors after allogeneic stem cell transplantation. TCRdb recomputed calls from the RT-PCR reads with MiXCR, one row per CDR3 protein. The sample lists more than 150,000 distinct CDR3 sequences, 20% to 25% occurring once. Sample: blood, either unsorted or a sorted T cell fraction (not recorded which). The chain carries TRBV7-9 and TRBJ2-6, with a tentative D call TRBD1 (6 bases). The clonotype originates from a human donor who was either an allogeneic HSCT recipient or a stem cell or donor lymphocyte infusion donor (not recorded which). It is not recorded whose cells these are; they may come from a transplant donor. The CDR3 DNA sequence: TGTGCCAGCAGCCCTCAGGGGTCTGGGGCCAACGTCCTGACTTTC. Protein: CASSPQGSGANVLTF. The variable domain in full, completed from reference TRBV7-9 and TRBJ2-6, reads DTGVSQNPRHKITKRGQNVTFRCDPISEHNRLYWYRQTLGQGPEFLTYFQNEAQLEKSRLLSDRFSAERPKGSFSTLEIQRTEQGDSAMYLCASSPQGSGANVLTFGAGSRLTVL.